The rows below give T cell receptor beta chains drawn from one sample of a study of post-analysis software for immune sequencing data. TCRdb itself ran the PCR reads through MiXCR, one entry per CDR3 protein. The data hold approximately 400,000 distinct CDR3 sequences, with less than 40% observed a single time. The sample was blood. Source of these receptors: a girl between 10 and 17 years old with multiple sclerosis. Both conserved end residues are part of each CDR3. The D gene is left open where the match is weak. Clone size, where shown, is once, few, many, or a class for clones that have expanded.

clone_size d_call j_call cdr3_length v_call cdr3_aa cdr3_nt
- - TRBJ1-2 16 TRBV6-5 CASSYSNRRRNYGYTF TGTGCCAGCAGTTACTCGAACAGGCGTCGCAACTATGGCTACACCTTC
few - TRBJ2-3 13 TRBV6-5 CASSYKEADTQYF TGTGCCAGCAGTTACAAGGAGGCAGATACGCAGTATTTT
once - TRBJ2-3 12 TRBV20-1 CSARVGADTQYF TGCAGTGCTCGGGTCGGCGCGGATACGCAGTATTTT
few - TRBJ1-4 13 TRBV3-1 CASSPRRGEKLFF TGTGCCAGCAGCCCCAGGAGGGGTGAAAAACTGTTTTTT
few - TRBJ1-2 14 TRBV21-1 CASSKGRGRGGYTF TGTGCCAGCAGCAAAGGGAGAGGGAGAGGGGGCTACACCTTC
few TRBD2 TRBJ2-3 17 TRBV4-1 CASSQDPASGETDTQYF TGCGCCAGCAGCCAAGATCCGGCTAGCGGGGAGACAGATACGCAGTATTTT
- - TRBJ1-1 14 TRBV7-2 CASSFRQQNTEAFF TGTGCCAGCAGCTTCCGTCAGCAGAACACTGAAGCTTTCTTT
- TRBD1 TRBJ1-5 17 TRBV28 CASSPGVRQGMNQPQHF TGTGCCAGCAGTCCAGGAGTTCGACAGGGTATGAATCAGCCCCAGCATTTT
- - TRBJ1-2 13 TRBV9 CASSVTLNYGYTF TGTGCCAGCAGCGTAACACTGAACTATGGCTACACCTTC
- TRBD2 TRBJ2-3 18 TRBV11-2 CASSLDSGLAGLTDTQYF TGTGCCAGCAGCTTAGATAGTGGACTAGCGGGCCTCACAGATACGCAGTATTTT
few TRBD2 TRBJ2-7 12 TRBV20-1 CSAAASGGIQYF TGCAGTGCTGCCGCTAGCGGGGGGATTCAGTACTTC
few - TRBJ2-1 13 TRBV9 CASSVRSHNEQFF TGTGCCAGCAGCGTTAGATCCCACAATGAGCAGTTCTTC
- - TRBJ2-2 15 TRBV24-1 CATSDGQGFTGELFF TGTGCCACCAGTGATGGGCAGGGATTCACCGGGGAGCTGTTTTTT
- TRBD2 TRBJ2-5 15 TRBV6-1 CASRGRAGGRETQYF TGTGCCAGCAGGGGCCGAGCGGGGGGGAGAGAGACCCAGTACTTC
few TRBD2 TRBJ2-5 15 TRBV7-2 CASSLTSGGAETQYF TGTGCCAGCAGCCTAACTAGCGGGGGGGCAGAGACCCAGTACTTC
- TRBD1 TRBJ1-5 16 TRBV12-3/TRBV12-4 CASSYGGQVNNQPQHF TGTGCCAGCAGTTACGGAGGACAGGTAAATAATCAGCCCCAGCATTTT
- TRBD1 TRBJ1-1 13 TRBV7-3 CASAGQQGTEAFF TGTGCCAGCGCTGGGCAACAGGGGACTGAAGCTTTCTTT
few - TRBJ2-3 16 TRBV10-3 CAISESFLGGTDTQYF TGTGCCATCAGTGAGTCGTTTTTAGGTGGCACAGATACGCAGTATTTT
many TRBD1 TRBJ2-6 19 TRBV6-2/TRBV6-3 CASSSRPGQGSGGANVLTF TGTGCCAGCAGTTCCCGACCGGGACAGGGAAGTGGTGGGGCCAACGTCCTGACTTTC
few - TRBJ2-3 18 TRBV6-5 CASSYRARVPYSTDTQYF TGTGCCAGCAGTTACAGGGCCCGGGTCCCATATAGCACAGATACGCAGTATTTT
- - TRBJ1-4 13 TRBV12-3/TRBV12-4 CASSLSLKEKLFF TGTGCCAGCAGTTTAAGCCTGAAAGAAAAACTGTTTTTT
- TRBD1 TRBJ2-1 19 TRBV7-6 CASSISTGGGRSSYNEQFF TGTGCCAGCAGCATTAGCACAGGGGGAGGCCGAAGCTCCTACAATGAGCAGTTCTTC
few - TRBJ2-6 16 TRBV7-9 CASSSGSFSGANVLTF TGTGCCAGCAGCTCCGGATCCTTCTCTGGGGCCAACGTCCTGACTTTC
- - TRBJ1-1 15 TRBV25-1 CASSENRGVNTEAFF TGTGCCAGCAGTGAAAATAGAGGGGTGAACACTGAAGCTTTCTTT
- - TRBJ2-1 15 TRBV5-1 CASSRRQPSYNEQFF TGCGCCAGCAGCAGGCGACAGCCTTCCTACAATGAGCAGTTCTTC
- - TRBJ2-1 14 TRBV20-1 CSAPRATSRNEQFF TGCAGTGCTCCCCGAGCGACTAGTAGGAATGAGCAGTTCTTC
few TRBD2 TRBJ2-3 16 TRBV2 CASSERRGTLGDTQYF TGTGCCAGCAGTGAAAGGCGGGGGACCCTTGGGGATACGCAGTATTTT
- TRBD1 TRBJ2-1 13 TRBV5-1 CASSLDRGDEQFF TGCGCCAGCAGCTTGGACAGGGGTGATGAGCAGTTCTTC
many - TRBJ2-5 11 TRBV5-1 CASSFKETQYF TGCGCCAGCAGCTTCAAGGAGACCCAGTACTTC
- TRBD1 TRBJ1-6 16 TRBV20-1 CSAKDRGSSYNSPLHF TGCAGTGCCAAAGACAGGGGCAGCTCCTATAATTCACCCCTCCACTTT
many TRBD2 TRBJ2-3 18 TRBV20-1 CSARLPGLASGSTDTQYF TGCAGTGCTAGACTACCTGGCTTGGCTAGCGGGTCCACAGATACGCAGTATTTT
- - TRBJ1-5 15 TRBV2 CASSEHGQFNQPQHF TGTGCCAGCAGTGAACACGGACAGTTCAATCAGCCCCAGCATTTT
- - TRBJ2-1 13 TRBV7-2 CASSWDTNNEQFF TGTGCCAGCAGCTGGGACACCAACAATGAGCAGTTCTTC
few - TRBJ2-1 13 TRBV20-1 CSATAVDYNEQFF TGCAGTGCTACCGCGGTGGACTACAATGAGCAGTTCTTC
few - TRBJ2-3 14 TRBV29-1 CSVVDRPGPDTQYF TGCAGCGTTGTTGACAGGCCGGGTCCAGATACGCAGTATTTT
- TRBD2 TRBJ2-5 17 TRBV7-9 CASSFPGLAGGQETQYF TGTGCCAGCAGCTTCCCGGGACTAGCGGGGGGACAAGAGACCCAGTACTTC
- - TRBJ2-1 16 TRBV6-1 CASTPWGASSYNEQFF TGTGCCAGCACTCCCTGGGGGGCCAGCTCCTACAATGAACAGTTCTTC
- - TRBJ2-5 13 TRBV21-1 CASSPKTGSEQYF TGTGCCAGCAGCCCAAAGACAGGGAGTGAGCAGTACTTC
- TRBD2 TRBJ2-1 17 TRBV9 CASSFRLAGSSYNEQFF TGTGCCAGCAGCTTCCGACTAGCGGGGAGCTCCTACAATGAGCAGTTCTTC
- TRBD2 TRBJ2-1 14 TRBV5-1 CASSLAGGVDEQFF TGCGCCAGCAGCTTGGCCGGGGGGGTGGATGAGCAGTTCTTC
few TRBD1 TRBJ1-5 16 TRBV28 CASSPAGQVGGQPQHF TGTGCCAGCAGTCCGGCCGGACAGGTGGGAGGTCAGCCCCAGCATTTT
few - TRBJ2-1 13 TRBV9 CASSVVGSGEQFF TGTGCCAGCAGCGTAGTAGGGTCGGGTGAGCAGTTCTTC
- TRBD1 TRBJ1-5 15 TRBV7-2 CASSSRQGWDQPQHF TGTGCCAGCAGCTCCCGACAGGGTTGGGATCAGCCCCAGCATTTT
- TRBD1 TRBJ2-5 15 TRBV5-1 CASSGTGTGVETQYF TGCGCCAGCAGCGGGACCGGGACAGGGGTAGAGACCCAGTACTTC
- TRBD2 TRBJ2-5 18 TRBV12-3/TRBV12-4 CASSLPWDGLAGLETQYF TGTGCCAGCAGTTTACCATGGGACGGGCTAGCGGGATTGGAGACCCAGTACTTC
- - TRBJ2-2 16 TRBV7-2 CASRARVAGDTGELFF TGTGCCAGCAGGGCAAGGGTTGCGGGCGACACCGGGGAGCTGTTTTTT
few - TRBJ2-4 19 TRBV6-9 CARSECQGGFGLAKNIQYF TGTGCCAGATCGGAGTGTCAGGGAGGTTTCGGGTTAGCCAAAAACATTCAGTACTTC
- TRBD2 TRBJ2-7 17 TRBV28 CASSASYSSGGDYEQYF TGTGCCAGCAGTGCATCATACTCTAGCGGGGGAGACTACGAGCAGTACTTC
- - TRBJ1-2 14 TRBV4-2 CASSQAISSYGYTF TGTGCCAGCAGCCAAGCGATCTCGAGCTATGGCTACACCTTC
few - TRBJ2-1 13 TRBV7-3 CASSSPPRNEQFF TGTGCCAGCAGCTCCCCCCCAAGGAATGAGCAGTTCTTC
few - TRBJ2-7 15 TRBV6-5 CASRTRVDGSYEQYF TGTGCCAGCAGGACGAGGGTAGACGGTTCCTACGAGCAGTACTTC
few TRBD1 TRBJ2-5 13 TRBV6-2/TRBV6-3 CASRGTGQETQYF TGTGCCAGCAGGGGGACAGGCCAAGAGACCCAGTACTTC
few - TRBJ2-1 15 TRBV7-2 CASSPLGTGYNEQFF TGTGCCAGCAGCCCCTTGGGGACGGGTTACAATGAGCAGTTCTTC
- - TRBJ2-7 16 TRBV4-1 CASSQEGKGVPLEQYF TGCGCCAGCAGCCAAGAAGGAAAGGGGGTCCCTCTCGAGCAGTACTTC
- - TRBJ2-5 15 TRBV3-1 CASSQGRHPGETQYF TGTGCCAGCAGCCAAGGTAGACACCCTGGGGAGACCCAGTACTTC
- TRBD1 TRBJ1-5 13 TRBV7-2 CASSLRGNRPQHF TGTGCCAGCAGCCTCAGGGGGAATCGGCCCCAGCATTTT
many - TRBJ1-6 15 TRBV4-1 CASSSEGSGYSPLHF TGCGCCAGCAGCAGCGAGGGGTCGGGATATTCACCCCTCCACTTT
few TRBD2 TRBJ2-3 16 TRBV7-8 CASSPSLAGGTDTQYF TGTGCCAGCAGCCCTTCTCTAGCGGGGGGCACAGATACGCAGTATTTT
- TRBD2 TRBJ2-7 15 TRBV9 CASSPRTSGGFEQYF TGTGCCAGCAGCCCGCGGACTAGCGGGGGCTTCGAGCAGTACTTC